The clone carrying this T cell receptor beta chain turned up a few times. The antigen is undetermined. This sample is drawn from a study of beta chain features in type 1 diabetes. All of the isolated RNA was reverse transcribed, so expressed TCRB transcripts were sequenced. Produced via immunoSEQ multiplex PCR; TCRdb's table is partial and in-frame only. The sample shows about 15,000 clones, approximately 71% of them seen only once. Study conclusions and caveats: Within each of all four CD4+ subsets, Type 1 diabetes patients had TCRB CDR3s that were moderately but significantly shorter.

This CDR3 spans 12 amino acids. Germline lookup yields CDR1 SQVTM and CDR2 ANQGSEA. CD4+ cells of the naive, central memory, regulatory and stem cell-like memory types were sorted via CD45RO/CCR7/CD25/CD127/CD95/CD27. The chain has TRBV29-1 and TRBJ2-5; the match to TRBD2 covers 8 bases. The sample consisted of Tregs from blood. The TCR originated in a man aged 25 to 40 with type 1 diabetes. CDR3 in amino acids: CSNSREGETQYF. Here the CDR3 DNA reads TGCAGTAACTCCCGGGAGGGGGAGACCCAGTACTTC.